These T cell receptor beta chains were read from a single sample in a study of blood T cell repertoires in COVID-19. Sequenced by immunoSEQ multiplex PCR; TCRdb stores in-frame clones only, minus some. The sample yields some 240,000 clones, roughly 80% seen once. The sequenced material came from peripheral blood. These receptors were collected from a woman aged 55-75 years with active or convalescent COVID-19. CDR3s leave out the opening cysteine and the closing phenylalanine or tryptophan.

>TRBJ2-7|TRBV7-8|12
ASSPRGSSYEQY
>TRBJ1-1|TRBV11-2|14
ASSPGTGVMNTEAF
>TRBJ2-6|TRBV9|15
ASSAGQDISGANVLT
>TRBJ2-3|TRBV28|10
ATGVSTDTQY
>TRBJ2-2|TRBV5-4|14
ASSFGQGVNTGELF
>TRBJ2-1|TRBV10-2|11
ASSESYLDEQF
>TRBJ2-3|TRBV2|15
ASRKLAGGSSADTQY
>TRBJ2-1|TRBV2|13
ASTLGLAGGGEQF
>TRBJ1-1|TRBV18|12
ASSPRQGGTEAF
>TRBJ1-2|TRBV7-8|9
ASSLGVSYT
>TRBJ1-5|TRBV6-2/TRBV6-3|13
ASSYSPGGQRPQH
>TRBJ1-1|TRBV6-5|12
ASTPGQPNTEAF
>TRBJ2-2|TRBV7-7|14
ASGSRVAANTGELF
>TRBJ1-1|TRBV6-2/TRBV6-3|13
ASSYGGTANTEAF
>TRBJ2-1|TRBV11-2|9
ASSRGPEQF
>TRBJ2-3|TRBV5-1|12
ASSSGQDTDTQY
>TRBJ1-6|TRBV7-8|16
ASSLERFKGARNSPLH
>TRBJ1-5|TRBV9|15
ASSGGIGGGGNQPQH